A single sample gave rise to the 19 T cell receptor beta chains below, sequenced in a study of identical twins (dated by TCRdb to the mid-2010s). Library preparation used 5' RACE. TCRdb records Illumina HiSeq 2000 as the sequencer. TCRdb handled the public reads itself, with Q25 trimming in fastp and clone calling in MiXCR, and kept productive beta chains. CDR3 protein duplicates are merged, each entry listing the most common genes and DNA. The sample table records a few hundred thousand distinct CDR3 sequences; nearly 10% of these occur just once. 2.5% to 3.5% of the sample is held by the ten biggest clonotypes. These data were likewise used in another study, on yellow fever vaccine responses in identical twins.

Sequencing was done on a sample of PBMCs. The receptors derive from a woman under 30 in good health.

Many counts were recorded for this clonotype. One junction end disagrees with the germline gene, perhaps due to a read error. The chain combines TRBV20-1 with TRBJ2-7; 8 bases fit TRBD2. There are 13 residues in the CDR3. The germline CDR1 and CDR2 sequences are DFQATT and SNEGSKA (reference sequence). The CDR3 region has the DNA TGCAGTGCTAGAGCTACAACAACAAGCGGGAGCCCCTTC. This gives the protein CSARATTTSGSPF.

The chain uses TRBV7-2 and TRBJ2-1; 12 bases match TRBD2. The trim removed 4 bases at V and 8 bases at J, leaving 6 bases unmatched. The CDR3 spans 15 residues. Germline CDR1 reads SGHTA; CDR2 reads FQGNSA. CDR3 protein: CASSSSGGASHEQFF. The CDR3 DNA reads as TGTGCCAGCAGCTCTAGCGGGGGGGCTAGCCATGAGCAGTTCTTC. The whole variable domain, remainder taken from reference TRBV7-2 and TRBJ2-1, is GAGVSQSPSNKVTEKGKDVELRCDPISGHTALYWYRQSLGQGLEFLIYFQGNSAPDKSGLPSDRFSAERTGGSVSTLTIQRTQQEDSAVYLCASSSSGGASHEQFFGPGTRLTVL.

This clonotype showed up many times. The chain combines TRBV10-3 with TRBJ2-3; 10 bases line up with TRBD1. Germline V gene lookup returns CDR1 ENHRY and CDR2 SYGVKD. The V and J ends lost 6 bases and 0 bases, in that order; junction bases with no gene match: 12. The CDR3 extends over 18 amino acids. CDR3 sequence reads: CAIRGTGAQYNSTDTQYF. The CDR3 coding sequence is TGTGCCATCAGGGGGACAGGGGCCCAGTACAATAGCACAGATACGCAGTATTTT.

This clonotype was seen repeatedly, ten times or more. The gene calls are TRBV5-1 and TRBJ2-5; D unresolved. Deletions cut 4 bases from V and 2 bases from J, with 12 bases between. Germline V gene lookup returns CDR1 SGHRS and CDR2 YFSETQ. CDR3 length: 14 amino acids. In nucleotides, the CDR3 is TGCGCCAGCAGCCCTCGGACGGCTCAAGAGACCCAGTACTTC. This codes for CASSPRTAQETQYF.

Worth noting for this clonotype: Mismatch with germline at one junction end may stem from a read error. CDR3 sequence reads: CASSLAPGDSSASEQYF. CDR3 nucleotides: TGTGCTAGCAGCTTAGCCCCGGGGGACAGTTCGGCATCCGAGCAGTACTTC. The genes are TRBV7-7 and TRBJ2-7, with D tentatively TRBD1 (7 bases). CDR3 length: 17 residues. Looked up from germline, CDR1 is SSHAT and CDR2 is FNYEAQ (reference sequence).

The table lists this clonotype with many counts. The chain employs TRBV12-3 or TRBV12-4 and TRBJ2-2, with TRBD1 identical over 10 bases. The ends lost 4 bases at V and 7 bases at J; junction bases unmatched: 6. The CDR3 is made up of 15 amino acids. The CDR3 DNA reads TGTGCCAGCAGTTCCGGGACAGGGGATGGCGGGGAGCTGTTTTTT. Translation: CASSSGTGDGGELFF.

This clonotype was seen repeatedly, ten times or more. The chain employs TRBV27 and TRBJ2-3; D might be TRBD1 (5 bases). V dropped 4 bases and J dropped 1 base, with 12 bases sitting between them. Germline CDR1 MNHEY, CDR2 SMNVEV (reference sequence). The CDR3 is made up of 15 amino acids. The CDR3 DNA reads as TGTGCCAGCAGTTCACCGCAGGGCGGCACAGATACGCAGTATTTT. It specifies CASSSPQGGTDTQYF.

This clonotype was counted only a few times. An end of the junction differs from the germline gene, which may be a read error. V and J are TRBV6-2 or TRBV6-3 and TRBJ2-7; D gene ambiguous. This CDR3 is 12 amino acids long. Germline CDR1 is MNHEY and CDR2 is SVGEGT. CDR3 sequence: CASSYPTLSRHF. The CDR3 nucleotides read TGTGCCAGCAGTTACCCGACCCTCTCGAGGCACTTC.

This clonotype appeared many times. The chain combines TRBV9 with TRBJ2-2; a weak D match, TRBD2 (7 bases). Germline V gives CDR1 SGDLS, CDR2 YYNGEE. The CDR3 is 15 amino acids. Trimming took 4 bases from V and 6 from J, leaving 16 bases between them. The DNA of the CDR3 is TGTGCCAGCAGCTTACGGGGGGCGTGGGCCGGGGAGCTGTTTTTT. Protein sequence: CASSLRGAWAGELFF.

This clonotype was seen a few times. The CDR3 coding sequence is TGCGCCAGCAGCCAAGATATGGCCGCAGATACGCAGTATTTT. It specifies CASSQDMAADTQYF. The genes are TRBV4-3 and TRBJ2-3; D not resolved. The CDR3 extends over 14 amino acids. Trimming removed 0 bases from V and 4 bases from J, with 8 bases in between. CDR1 is LGHNA and CDR2 is YSLEER in the germline V gene.

This clonotype was picked up a small number of times. The rearrangement joins TRBV6-5 to TRBJ2-1, with 9 bases matching TRBD2. There are 16 residues in the CDR3. V lost 7 bases, J lost 4 bases, and 11 bases stayed unmatched. CDR1 is MNHEY and CDR2 is SVGAGI in the germline V gene. The CDR3 is CASITGIAGVYNEQFF. The CDR3 DNA reads TGTGCCAGCATTACGGGAATAGCGGGGGTTTACAATGAGCAGTTCTTC.

The table lists this clonotype with many counts. This chain uses TRBV6-1 with TRBJ1-2, with TRBD1 as a possible D gene (6 bases). The V end was cut by 6 bases, the J end by 5 bases, with 19 bases between. The CDR3 is 15 residues long. Germline CDR1 is MNHNS and CDR2 is SASEGT. The CDR3 sequence is CASSPSRGGGYGYTF. The CDR3 region has the DNA TGTGCCAGCAGCCCATCCCGAGGGGGGGGTTATGGCTACACCTTC.

The genes are TRBV7-2 and TRBJ2-7; 9 bases are a match to TRBD2. CDR3 size: 15 residues. The J segment lost 0 bases and the V segment lost 5 bases, leaving 5 bases of the junction unmatched. Germline CDR1 SGHTA, CDR2 FQGNSA. CDR3 sequence reads: CASSTRTSASYEQYF. DNA of the CDR3: TGTGCCAGCAGCACTCGGACTAGCGCCTCCTACGAGCAGTACTTC.

This clonotype has only a few counts. This rearrangement joins TRBV9 to TRBJ2-3; D may be TRBD2 (7 bases). The germline gives CDR1 SGDLS, CDR2 YYNGEE. This CDR3 is 13 amino acids long. V lost 3 bases and J 8 bases, leaving 13 bases between the germline ends. As DNA, the CDR3 is TGTGCCAGCAGCGGCTCGGGGGGCGGTACGCAGTATTTT. It encodes CASSGSGGGTQYF.

In its sample, this clonotype was seen a few times. V and J are TRBV30 and TRBJ2-7; 12 positions match TRBD2. Trimming cost V 1 base and J 3 bases; bases outside gene matches: 10. Germline V lookup: CDR1 GTSNPN, CDR2 SVGIG (reference sequence). The CDR3 has 17 amino acids. CDR3 residues: CAWSDRATSGSLYEQYF. The DNA for the CDR3 is TGTGCCTGGAGTGACAGGGCGACTAGCGGGAGCCTCTACGAGCAGTACTTC.

The chain is built from TRBV19 and TRBJ2-2, with D tentatively TRBD1 (5 bases). V lost 3 bases and J 0 bases, leaving 8 bases between the germline ends. Germline CDR1 is LNHDA and CDR2 is SQIVND (reference sequence). The CDR3 has 15 amino acids. The DNA of the CDR3 is TGTGCCAGTAGTATCCAGGGCCCGAACACCGGGGAGCTGTTTTTT. Its protein is CASSIQGPNTGELFF. The whole variable domain, filled in from reference TRBV19 and TRBJ2-2, reads DGGITQSPKYLFRKEGQNVTLSCEQNLNHDAMYWYRQDPGQGLRLIYYSQIVNDFQKGDIAEGYSVSREKKESFPLTVTSAQKNPTAFYLCASSIQGPNTGELFFGEGSRLTVL.

The rearrangement joins TRBV20-1 to TRBJ1-1; D gene ambiguous. This CDR3 region has 8 residues. The V gene lost 2 bases and the J gene lost 11 bases, with 3 bases spanning the gap. Germline V gene sequence: CDR1 DFQATT, CDR2 SNEGSKA (reference sequence). The CDR3 region has the DNA TGCAGTGCTAGAAAGGCTTTCTTT. Protein product: CSARKAFF.

This clonotype was recorded many times. The chain employs TRBV7-9 and TRBJ1-6; a possible D gene is TRBD1 (5 bases). The CDR3 contains 17 residues. V was trimmed by 4 bases and J by 9 bases, leaving 22 bases between them. The germline CDR1 and CDR2 sequences are SEHNR and FQNEAQ (reference sequence). CDR3 residues: CASSSFRTWGGGSPLHF. DNA of the CDR3: TGTGCCAGCAGCTCATTCCGGACTTGGGGGGGAGGTTCACCCCTCCACTTT.

This clonotype came up many times. DNA for the CDR3: TGTGCCAGCAGTTTTGTTGGAGACATGAACACTGAAGCTTTCTTT. Its translation: CASSFVGDMNTEAFF. The chain combines TRBV12-3 or TRBV12-4 with TRBJ1-1; no clear D gene. The CDR3 totals 15 residues. Trimming removed 3 bases at V and 0 bases at J, with 11 bases between.